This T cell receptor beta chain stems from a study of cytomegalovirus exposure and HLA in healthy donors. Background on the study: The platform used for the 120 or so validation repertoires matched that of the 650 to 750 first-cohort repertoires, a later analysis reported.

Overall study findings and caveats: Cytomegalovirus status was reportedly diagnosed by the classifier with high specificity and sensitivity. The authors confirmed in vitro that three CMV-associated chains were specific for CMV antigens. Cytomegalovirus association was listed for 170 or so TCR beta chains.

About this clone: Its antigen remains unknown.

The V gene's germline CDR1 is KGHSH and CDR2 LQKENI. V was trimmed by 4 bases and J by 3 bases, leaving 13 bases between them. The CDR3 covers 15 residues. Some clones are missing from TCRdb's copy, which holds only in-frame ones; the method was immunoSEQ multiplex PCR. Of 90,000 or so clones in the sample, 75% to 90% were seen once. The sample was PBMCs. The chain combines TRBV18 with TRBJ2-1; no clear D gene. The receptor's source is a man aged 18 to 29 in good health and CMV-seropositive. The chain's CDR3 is CASSQTGESYNEQFF. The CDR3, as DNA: TGTGCCAGCTCACAGACCGGAGAAAGCTACAATGAGCAGTTCTTC.